This entry lists 31 T cell receptor beta chains sequenced from one sample in a study of immune characteristics of hereditary and idiopathic chronic pancreatitis. Total pancreatectomy with islet autotransplantation was the source of the chronic pancreatitis pancreas tissue. Libraries were prepared by immunoSEQ multiplex PCR; TCRdb keeps only in-frame clonotypes and omits some of them. The data contain thousands of clones, 70% to 80% of them seen just once; the ten biggest clones take up approximately 14%. The sample consisted of pancreas tissue with idiopathic chronic pancreatitis. These receptor sequences come from a human donor with chronic pancreatitis.

The chain recombines TRBV5-1 with TRBJ2-7; 8 bases are shared with TRBD1. Germline V lookup: CDR1 SGHRS, CDR2 YFSETQ. The CDR3 consists of 13 residues. Trimming at V came to 3 bases and at J to 6 bases, leaving 5 bases not matched to a gene. DNA of the CDR3: TGCGCCAGCAGCTCTACACAGGGGGGCGAGCAGTACTTC. This codes for CASSSTQGGEQYF.

V usage is TRBV6-5 and J usage is TRBJ2-1, with 10 bases fitting TRBD1. J was trimmed by 6 bases and V by 6 bases; bases with no gene match: 8. The CDR3 has 15 amino acids. Germline-derived CDR1 and CDR2 are MNHEY and SVGAGI. Here the CDR3 reads CASRWDRGIPNEQFF. CDR3 coding DNA: TGTGCCAGCAGATGGGACAGGGGAATTCCCAATGAGCAGTTCTTC.

The rearrangement links TRBV11-1 to TRBJ2-1, with a possible D match to TRBD1 (5 bases). Trimming pared 4 bases from V and 4 bases from J, leaving 8 bases between. The germline V gene encodes CDR1 SGHAT and CDR2 FQDESV (reference sequence). The CDR3 length is 13 residues. The CDR3 spells CASSSRVYNEQFF. CDR3 sequence (DNA): TGTGCCAGCAGCTCCAGGGTTTACAATGAGCAGTTCTTC.

This chain connects TRBV2 to TRBJ2-5; 12 positions match TRBD2. The trim removed 6 bases at V and 5 bases at J, leaving 13 bases unmatched. Per germline, CDR1 SNHLY and CDR2 FYNNEI. CDR3 length: 17 amino acids. CDR3 nucleotides: TGTGCCAGCAGCGAGAACCCTAGCGGGGGGGCTTGGGAGACCCAGTACTTC. Translated: CASSENPSGGAWETQYF. The variable domain in full, completed from reference TRBV2 and TRBJ2-5, reads EPEVTQTPSHQVTQMGQEVILRCVPISNHLYFYWYRQILGQKVEFLVSFYNNEISEKSEIFDDQFSVERPDGSNFTLKIRSTKLEDSAMYFCASSENPSGGAWETQYFGPGTRLLVL.

Worth noting for this clone: This likely comes from a read error, as the CDR3 has no conserved phenylalanine or tryptophan at its end. No DNA is shown, since the ends of the CDR3 on it are uncertain; the CDR3 is the one TCRdb lists. The chain joins TRBV3-1 (or the pseudogene TRBV3-2) to TRBJ1-1. The CDR3 comprises 8 residues, both ends counted. CDR1 and CDR2 (germline): LGHDT, YNNKEL (reference sequence). The CDR3 spells CASPDSTG.

As concerns this clone: The sample contains more than one DNA sequence encoding this CDR3. This CDR3 is CASSQDPTGGRGTGGEKLFF. The CDR3, as DNA: TGTGCCAGCAGCCAAGACCCAACCGGGGGTAGGGGGACAGGGGGGGAAAAACTGTTTTTT. The rearrangement links TRBV3-1 (or the pseudogene TRBV3-2) to TRBJ1-4, with TRBD1 identical over 11 bases. Unmatched junction bases numbered 17, after V lost 0 bases and J lost 8 bases. CDR1 and CDR2 from the germline V gene are LGHDT and YNNKEL (reference sequence). The CDR3 covers 20 residues.

V is TRBV6-5 and J is TRBJ2-2; the D gene is possibly TRBD2 (6 bases). Germline-derived CDR1 and CDR2 are MNHEY and SVGAGI. V lost 8 bases, J lost 2 bases, and 12 bases lay in between. This CDR3 has 14 amino acids. CDR3 amino acids: CASCGGVNTGELFF. The CDR3 nucleotides are TGTGCCAGCTGCGGAGGGGTCAACACCGGGGAGCTGTTTTTT.

The chain recombines TRBV19 with TRBJ2-1, with unresolved D. This CDR3 region has 13 residues. Deletions cut 10 bases from V and 2 bases from J, with 12 bases between. Germline lookup yields CDR1 LNHDA and CDR2 SQIVND (reference sequence). The CDR3 spells CATADTTYNEQFF. The CDR3 DNA is TGTGCCACCGCAGATACTACCTACAATGAGCAGTTCTTC.

The chain carries TRBV7-2 and TRBJ1-2; D unresolved. Trimming removed 2 bases from V and 4 bases from J, with 17 bases in between. CDR3 length: 16 amino acids. Looked up from germline, CDR1 is SGHTA and CDR2 is FQGNSA. CDR3 bases: TGTGCCAGCAGCTTAATCGGGTCGACTGAAATCTATGGCTACACCTTC. This gives the protein CASSLIGSTEIYGYTF.

V gene TRBV5-4 combines with J gene TRBJ2-3; D possibly corresponds to TRBD1 (6 bases). The germline V gene has CDR1 SGHNT and CDR2 YYREEE (reference sequence). CDR3 size: 14 residues. With 3 bases removed from V and 2 bases from J, the gap between germline ends came to 10 bases. This chain's CDR3 is CASSSRQDTDTQYF. The CDR3 DNA follows: TGTGCCAGCAGCTCAAGACAGGACACAGATACGCAGTATTTT.

For the CDR3, the DNA is TGTGCCTGGAGTGCTGAAGGGACGCAGTATTTT. Protein: CAWSAEGTQYF. This rearrangement joins TRBV30 to TRBJ2-3; D uncertain. Germline values: CDR1 GTSNPN, CDR2 SVGIG (reference sequence). V lost 1 base, J lost 9 bases, and 8 bases lay in between. The CDR3 covers 11 residues.

This rearrangement joins TRBV18 to TRBJ2-7; no clear D gene. This CDR3 spans 13 amino acids. Trimming pared 4 bases from V and 2 bases from J, leaving 9 bases between. The germline V gene has CDR1 KGHSH and CDR2 LQKENI. The CDR3 DNA reads TGTGCCAGCTCACTACTGGGAACCTACGAGCAGTACTTC. This gives the protein CASSLLGTYEQYF.

The rearrangement links TRBV6-5 to TRBJ2-7; no clear D gene. This CDR3 is built from 13 residues. Trimming pared 4 bases from V and 0 bases from J, leaving 7 bases between. CDR1 is MNHEY and CDR2 is SVGAGI in the germline V gene. The CDR3 DNA reads as TGTGCCAGCAGTTTGGCCAGCTCCTACGAGCAGTACGTC. It codes for CASSLASSYEQYV.

The rearrangement uses TRBV27 and TRBJ2-3; maybe TRBD2 (5 bases). CDR1 is MNHEY, CDR2 SMNVEV, per germline (reference sequence). The germline V and J ends were trimmed by 7 bases and 2 bases, with 19 bases remaining between them. This CDR3 comprises 16 residues. CDR3 sequence reads: CASKGGRLLATDTQYF. The CDR3 DNA sequence: TGTGCCAGCAAGGGTGGGAGACTCCTCGCCACAGATACGCAGTATTTT.

The rearrangement links TRBV27 to TRBJ2-3; TRBD1 might be the D (6 bases). The CDR3 runs to 16 residues. Trimming left V 5 bases short and J 0 bases short, with 15 bases between. Germline V gene sequence: CDR1 MNHEY, CDR2 SMNVEV (reference sequence). CDR3 in amino acids: CASSPLTGASTDTQYF. CDR3 nucleotides: TGTGCCAGCAGTCCCTTGACAGGAGCTAGCACAGATACGCAGTATTTT.

The V call is TRBV5-8, the J call TRBJ1-6; possibly TRBD1 for D (5 bases). The V end was cut by 6 bases, the J end by 13 bases, with 17 bases between. Germline assignment: CDR1 SGHTS and CDR2 YDEGEE. The CDR3 runs 13 residues. The CDR3, as DNA: TGTGCCAGCACCGGGGACCTTTTTTCCCCCCTCCACTTT. Protein: CASTGDLFSPLHF.

This clone has only a few counts. J is TRBJ1-2 and V is TRBV28; a weak D match, TRBD1 (6 bases). The CDR3 runs 12 residues. Trimming took off 10 bases at V and 8 bases at J, with 17 bases between the two ends. Germline values: CDR1 MDHEN, CDR2 SYDVKM. The CDR3 DNA sequence: TGTGCCAAAGACATCTACAGGGAAGGCTACACCTTC. As protein: CAKDIYREGYTF.

The rearrangement uses TRBV18 and TRBJ2-2; D unclear. Trimming removed 4 bases at V and 5 bases at J, with 2 bases between. The CDR3 loop spans 11 amino acids. Germline values: CDR1 KGHSH, CDR2 LQKENI. The CDR3 here is CASSRTGELFF. CDR3 bases: TGTGCCAGCTCACGGACCGGGGAGCTGTTTTTT.

V gene TRBV23-1 combines with J gene TRBJ2-7; 8 nucleotides agree with TRBD1. TRBV23-1 is given ORF status, its function remaining uncertain. The CDR3 contains 15 residues. J lost 3 bases, V lost 6 bases, and 10 bases had no gene match. The CDR3 DNA reads as TGCGCCAGCAGCCGACAGGGGACCCCTTACTACGAGCAGTACTTC. As protein: CASSRQGTPYYEQYF.

This chain joins TRBV6-4 and TRBJ2-7; TRBD2 matches 8 bases. The germline gives CDR1 MRHNA, CDR2 SNTAGT. The CDR3 spans 15 residues. V lost 7 bases, J lost 5 bases, and 13 bases stayed unmatched. The CDR3 protein is CASTESGGLEDEQYV. The CDR3 bases are TGTGCCAGCACCGAGAGCGGGGGCCTTGAAGACGAGCAGTACGTC.

This rearrangement joins TRBV6-2 or TRBV6-3 to TRBJ2-1; D not resolved. The CDR3 consists of 12 residues. Deletions cut 4 bases from V and 7 bases from J, with 8 bases between. Germline V CDR1 and CDR2: MNHEY, SVGEGT. The CDR3 coding sequence is TGTGCCAGCAGTTTAGGTGGGAATGAGCAGTTCTTC. Its translation: CASSLGGNEQFF.

The sample holds one count of this clone. This chain joins TRBV11-2 and TRBJ2-2, with TRBD2 identical over 14 bases. The CDR3 covers 18 residues. V lost 3 bases and J lost 0; bases outside the gene matches: 3. In germline, CDR1 is SGHAT, CDR2 FQNNGV. CDR3 DNA sequence: TGTGCCAGCAGCTTGGGACTAGCGGGGGACCCGAACACCGGGGAGCTGTTTTTT. It encodes CASSLGLAGDPNTGELFF.

This clone was seen more than once but under ten times. V and J are TRBV24-1 and TRBJ1-2; TRBD1 aligns across 10 bases. Germline V CDR1 and CDR2: KGHDR, SFDVKD. This CDR3 is built from 14 residues. V trimming: 7 bases; J trimming: 6 bases; junction bases outside the gene matches: 7. The CDR3 spells CATRPGQGRNGYTF. The CDR3, as DNA: TGTGCCACCAGACCGGGACAGGGGAGGAATGGCTACACCTTC.

The chain employs TRBV5-1 and TRBJ2-3; D not resolved. The CDR3 sequence is 13 residues long. Germline CDR1 reads SGHRS; CDR2 reads YFSETQ. The V gene lost 0 bases and the J gene lost 3 bases, with 5 bases spanning the gap. CDR3 amino acids: CASSLGGTDTQYF. CDR3 sequence (DNA): TGCGCCAGCAGCTTGGGCGGAACAGATACGCAGTATTTT.

This clone has a single count. The rearrangement uses TRBV29-1 and TRBJ1-2; possible D gene TRBD1, 6 bases. The CDR3 totals 12 residues. Germline V CDR1 and CDR2: SQVTM, ANQGSEA. Trimming pared 7 bases from V and 2 bases from J, leaving 11 bases between. The CDR3 sequence: CSAAGTNYGYTF. As DNA, the CDR3 is TGCAGCGCGGCCGGGACAAACTATGGCTACACCTTC.

This chain links TRBV6-5 with TRBJ1-1, with TRBD1 identical over 11 bases. The CDR3 runs 15 residues. The germline V gene has CDR1 MNHEY and CDR2 SVGAGI. V gave up 4 bases and J gave up 5 bases; unmatched junction bases: 6. The CDR3 bases are TGTGCCAGCAGTTTCCGGACAGGGGGCGCGACTGAAGCTTTCTTT. Translating gives CASSFRTGGATEAFF.

The chain uses TRBV7-9 and TRBJ2-1; maybe TRBD1 (9 bases). V was pared by 5 bases and J by 4 bases, with 27 bases between. The CDR3 loop spans 19 amino acids. Germline CDR1 reads SEHNR; CDR2 reads FQNEAQ (reference sequence). CDR3 in DNA: TGTGCCAGCAGCCAGCGGGGGACAGGGCAGGGAGGGGAGTACAATGAGCAGTTCTTC. It translates to CASSQRGTGQGGEYNEQFF.

This chain joins TRBV12-3 or TRBV12-4 and TRBJ1-2; 9 bases match TRBD1. The V and J ends lost 9 bases and 8 bases, in that order; junction bases with no gene match: 7. The CDR3 length is 12 residues. CDR3 loop: CASSGTGNGYTF. CDR3 nucleotide sequence: TGTGCCAGTTCTGGGACAGGGAACGGCTACACCTTC.

V and J are TRBV6-5 and TRBJ1-1; TRBD1 might be the D (5 bases). The CDR3 has 14 amino acids. CDR1 and CDR2 (germline): MNHEY, SVGAGI. V was trimmed by 8 bases and J by 5 bases, leaving 18 bases between them. The CDR3 DNA is TGTGCCAGCGCCCCCTCGGCGAGGGGAACTGAAGCTTTCTTT. Translating it yields CASAPSARGTEAFF.

The chain couples TRBV7-8 to TRBJ1-2; no clear D gene. The CDR3 has 12 amino acids. The V gene lost 5 bases and the J gene lost 5 bases, with 9 bases spanning the gap. The germline CDR1 and CDR2 sequences are SGHVS and FQNEAQ. The CDR3 loop reads CASSGPTYGYTF. The CDR3 DNA is TGTGCCAGCAGCGGCCCGACTTATGGCTACACCTTC.

The chain carries TRBV19 and TRBJ1-5, with D possibly TRBD1 on 6 matching bases. The CDR3 is 19 amino acids. V lost 7 bases to trimming and J lost 0 bases, with 25 bases between them. CDR1 LNHDA and CDR2 SQIVND come from the germline V gene (reference sequence). The CDR3: CASKAQGSRGPYSNQPQHF. Written as DNA, the CDR3 is TGTGCCAGTAAGGCCCAGGGGAGCCGGGGACCTTATAGCAATCAGCCCCAGCATTTT.